The entry that follows covers one T cell receptor beta chain sequence. Its antigen remains unidentified. CDR3 length equals 12 residues. Trimming stripped 7 bases from V and 9 bases from J, with 12 bases between. This sample is drawn from a study of post-analysis software for immune sequencing data. Unique molecular identifiers were built into the TCR beta cDNA libraries. TCRdb processed the PCR reads anew with MiXCR; each CDR3 protein has one entry. The data hold 380,000 or so distinct CDR3 sequences, with less than 40% observed a single time. Study results and limitations: About five TRBV segments, including TRBV5-6, TRBV5-1 and TRBV20-1, were more frequent in patients than controls.

This TCR derives from a girl aged 5-17 years with multiple sclerosis. Sequencing used blood. The genes are TRBV12-3 or TRBV12-4 and TRBJ1-4; D is ambiguous. CDR3 loop: CASTPNSQKLFF. In DNA, the CDR3 is TGTGCCAGCACCCCCAACTCACAAAAACTGTTTTTT.